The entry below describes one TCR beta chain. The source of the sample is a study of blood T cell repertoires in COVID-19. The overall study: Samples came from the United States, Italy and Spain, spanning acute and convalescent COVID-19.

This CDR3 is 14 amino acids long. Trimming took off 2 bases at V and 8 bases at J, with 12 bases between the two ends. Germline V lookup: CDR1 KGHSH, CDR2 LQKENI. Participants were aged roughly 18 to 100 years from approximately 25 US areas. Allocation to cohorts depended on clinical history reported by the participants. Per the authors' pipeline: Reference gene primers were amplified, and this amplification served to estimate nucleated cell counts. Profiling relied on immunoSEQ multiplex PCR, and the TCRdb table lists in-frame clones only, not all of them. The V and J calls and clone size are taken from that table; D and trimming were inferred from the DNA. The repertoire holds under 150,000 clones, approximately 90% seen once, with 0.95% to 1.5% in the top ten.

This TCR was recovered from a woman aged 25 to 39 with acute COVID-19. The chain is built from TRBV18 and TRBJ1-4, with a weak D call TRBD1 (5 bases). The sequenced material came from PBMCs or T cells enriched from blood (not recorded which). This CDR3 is CASSPYNRGEKLFF. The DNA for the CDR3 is TGTGCCAGCTCACCATACAACCGGGGGGAAAAACTGTTTTTT.